The rows below give T cell receptor beta chains drawn from one sample of a study of T cell changes during pregnancy in multiple sclerosis. The repertoire was sequenced with immunoSEQ multiplex PCR; TCRdb's copy has only in-frame clones and lacks some. In the table there are fewer than 25,000 clones, about 90% of which are singletons. The sample here was CD4+ T cells from peripheral blood mononuclear cells, taken in the third trimester of pregnancy. The receptors were sampled from a female donor in good health, enrolled as a control in a pregnancy study. CDR3s include the opening cysteine and the closing phenylalanine or tryptophan. D genes are given only for firm matches.

J gene: TRBJ1-5; V gene: TRBV30; D gene: .; CDR3 protein: CAWGRAVMQPQHF; CDR3 DNA: TGTGCCTGGGGGAGGGCAGTCATGCAGCCCCAGCATTTT
J gene: TRBJ2-7; V gene: TRBV29-1; D gene: TRBD1; CDR3 protein: CSVYGVGTESYEQYF; CDR3 DNA: TGCAGCGTTTACGGTGTTGGGACAGAGTCCTACGAGCAGTACTTC
J gene: TRBJ1-1; V gene: TRBV7-9; D gene: TRBD1; CDR3 protein: CASSPRGQGLGAEAFF; CDR3 DNA: TGTGCCAGCAGCCCGAGGGGACAGGGGTTAGGTGCTGAAGCTTTCTTT
J gene: TRBJ2-7; V gene: TRBV19; D gene: .; CDR3 protein: CASSLPSGGLPYEQYF; CDR3 DNA: TGTGCCAGTAGTCTCCCCTCTGGTGGGCTACCCTACGAGCAGTACTTC
J gene: TRBJ1-1; V gene: TRBV18; D gene: .; CDR3 protein: CASSPPPATSGEAFF; CDR3 DNA: TGTGCCAGCTCACCACCGCCAGCCACATCCGGGGAAGCTTTCTTT
J gene: TRBJ2-7; V gene: TRBV5-4; D gene: TRBD1; CDR3 protein: CASSLGDRGYEQYF; CDR3 DNA: TGTGCCAGCAGCTTGGGGGACAGGGGGTACGAGCAGTACTTC
J gene: TRBJ2-7; V gene: TRBV6-5; D gene: TRBD1; CDR3 protein: CASSPPGGDTYEQYF; CDR3 DNA: TGTGCCAGCAGTCCACCAGGGGGTGATACCTACGAGCAGTACTTC
J gene: TRBJ2-7; V gene: TRBV18; D gene: TRBD1; CDR3 protein: CASSPTDRGGGEQYF; CDR3 DNA: TGTGCCAGCTCACCCACGGACAGGGGAGGAGGAGAGCAGTACTTC
J gene: TRBJ2-3; V gene: TRBV4-2; D gene: .; CDR3 protein: CASSQGSDSTDTQYF; CDR3 DNA: TGTGCCAGCAGCCAAGGCTCAGATAGCACAGATACGCAGTATTTT
J gene: TRBJ2-3; V gene: TRBV1; D gene: .; CDR3 protein: CTSSRVAGGTDTQYF; CDR3 DNA: .
J gene: TRBJ1-1; V gene: TRBV7-9; D gene: .; CDR3 protein: CAHEAGPNNMNTEAFF; CDR3 DNA: TGTGCCCATGAGGCGGGGCCAAACAACATGAACACTGAAGCTTTCTTT
J gene: TRBJ2-7; V gene: TRBV28; D gene: .; CDR3 protein: CASSSTTPRPYEQYF; CDR3 DNA: TGTGCCAGCAGTTCTACGACTCCGCGGCCCTACGAGCAGTACTTC